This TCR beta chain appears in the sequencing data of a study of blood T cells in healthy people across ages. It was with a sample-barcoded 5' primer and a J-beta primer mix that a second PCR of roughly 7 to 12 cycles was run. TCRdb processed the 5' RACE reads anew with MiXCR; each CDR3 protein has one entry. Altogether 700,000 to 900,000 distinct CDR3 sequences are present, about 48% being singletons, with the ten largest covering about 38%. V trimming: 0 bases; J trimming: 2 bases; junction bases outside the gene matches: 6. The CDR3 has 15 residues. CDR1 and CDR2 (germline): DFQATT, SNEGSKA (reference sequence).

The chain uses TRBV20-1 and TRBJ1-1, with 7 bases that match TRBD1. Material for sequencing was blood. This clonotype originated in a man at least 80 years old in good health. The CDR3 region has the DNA TGCAGTGCTAGAGAGAACAGGGGCACCAACACTGAAGCTTTCTTT. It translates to CSARENRGTNTEAFF.